This T cell receptor beta chain was identified during a study of T cells in Graves' hyperthyroidism and ophthalmopathy. Study-level findings and limits: A median around 6.8 months before onset, the model predicted ophthalmopathy.

Germline CDR1 is LNHDA and CDR2 is SQIVND (reference sequence). This CDR3 spans 17 amino acids. Trimming left V 6 bases short and J 2 bases short, with 19 bases between. RNA transcripts served as the template for amplifying TCR beta CDR3 regions. The TCR CDR3 was amplified in a first-round RT-PCR using the HTBI primer set. MiXCR was run by TCRdb on the multiplex PCR reads, yielding one entry per CDR3 protein. The sample holds under 550,000 distinct CDR3 sequences; roughly 15% are singletons and the top ten take more than 4.5%. With respect to this clonotype: Its specificity is unknown.

This receptor was taken from a woman aged 18-29 years with Graves' hyperthyroidism. The gene calls are TRBV19 and TRBJ1-4; the D gene is possibly TRBD1 (5 bases). The sequenced sample consisted of blood. For the CDR3, the DNA is TGTGCCAGTAGCGCCGGATTCAGGGTTTTGACTAATGAAAAACTGTTTTTT. Translating gives CASSAGFRVLTNEKLFF.